This T cell receptor (beta chain) emerged from a study of T cells expressing NK-cell markers. Findings of the study overall: Once again these clonotypes came out on top in the CD3+CD56-NKG2C+ fraction of several donors.

Concerning this clonotype: Its specificity is unknown.

From its re-call of the 5' RACE reads, TCRdb lists each CDR3 protein once, without DNA. This sample's clone table lists 350,000 to 500,000 distinct CDR3 sequences. The sequenced sample consisted of blood T cells: a sorted CD56 or NKG2C T cell subset, CD4+ or CD8+ T cells, or bulk PBMC T cells (not recorded which). The sequence derives from a woman between 18 and 70 years old in good health.

The CDR3 loop is CASSNGQGVSYGYTF. The genes are TRBV11-2 and TRBJ1-2; the TRBD1 assignment by TCRdb is unverifiable without DNA. The CDR3 is 15 amino acids. CDR1 SGHAT and CDR2 FQNNGV come from the germline V gene.